This TCR beta chain emerged from a study of blood T cell repertoires in COVID-19. Study-wide background: Acute and convalescent COVID-19 specimens originated in the United States, Italy and Spain. From T cells, B-cell-depleted T cells, or PBMCs came the material, which was cDNA or gDNA.

Looked up from germline, CDR1 is SQVTM and CDR2 is ANQGSEA. The CDR3 contains 11 residues. V gave up 6 bases and J gave up 2 bases, with 8 bases separating them. Original analysis: The assay estimated nucleated cells by amplifying reference gene primers. TCRdb's copy holds only in-frame clones and misses some; the assay was immunoSEQ multiplex PCR. V, J and clone size were drawn from that table, and D and trimming were deduced from the DNA. This sample has about 26,000 clones, with around 83% found just once. The receptor was isolated from a human donor in a cohort sampled during active COVID-19. The chain joins TRBV29-1 to TRBJ2-7, with TRBD2 as a possible D gene (5 bases). Sequencing was carried out using peripheral blood. CDR3 loop: CSVSGTYEQYF. The CDR3 DNA sequence: TGCAGCGTGAGCGGAACCTACGAGCAGTACTTC.